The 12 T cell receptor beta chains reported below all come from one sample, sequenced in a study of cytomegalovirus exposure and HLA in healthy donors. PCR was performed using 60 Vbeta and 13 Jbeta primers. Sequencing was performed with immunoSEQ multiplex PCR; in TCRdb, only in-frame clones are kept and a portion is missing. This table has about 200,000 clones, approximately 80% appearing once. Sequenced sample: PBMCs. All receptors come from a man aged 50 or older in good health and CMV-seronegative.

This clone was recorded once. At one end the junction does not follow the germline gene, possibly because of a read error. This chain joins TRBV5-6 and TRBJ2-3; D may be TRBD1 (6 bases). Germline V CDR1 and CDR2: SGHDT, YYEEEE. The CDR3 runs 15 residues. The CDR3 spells CASSLVRGGTDAQYF. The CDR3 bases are TGTGCCAGCAGCTTGGTCCGTGGGGGCACAGATGCGCAGTATTTT.

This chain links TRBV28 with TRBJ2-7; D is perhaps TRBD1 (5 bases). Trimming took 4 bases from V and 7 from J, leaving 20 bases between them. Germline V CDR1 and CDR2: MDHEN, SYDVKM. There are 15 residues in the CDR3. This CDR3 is CASSSWGRVLWEQYF. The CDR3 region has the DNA TGTGCCAGCAGTTCCTGGGGCAGGGTATTATGGGAGCAGTACTTC.

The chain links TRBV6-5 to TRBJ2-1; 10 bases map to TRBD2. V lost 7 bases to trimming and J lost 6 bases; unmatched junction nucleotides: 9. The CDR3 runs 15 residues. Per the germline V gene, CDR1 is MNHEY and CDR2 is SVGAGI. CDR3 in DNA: TGTGCCAGCAAAGCGGGAGGGCTAGGGGCCAATGAGCAGTTCTTC. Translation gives CASKAGGLGANEQFF.

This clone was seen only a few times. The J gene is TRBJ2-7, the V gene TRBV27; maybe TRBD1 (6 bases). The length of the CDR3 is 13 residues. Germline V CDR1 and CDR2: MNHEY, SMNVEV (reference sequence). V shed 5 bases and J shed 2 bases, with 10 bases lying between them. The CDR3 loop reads CASSEDRPYEQYF. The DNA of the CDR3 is TGTGCCAGCAGTGAGGACAGACCCTACGAGCAGTACTTC.

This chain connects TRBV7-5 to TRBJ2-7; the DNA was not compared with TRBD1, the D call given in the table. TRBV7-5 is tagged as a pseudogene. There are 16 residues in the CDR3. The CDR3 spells CVRSRQGSRHSYEQYF. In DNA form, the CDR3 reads TGTGTCAGAAGTCGACAGGGAAGCCGGCACTCCTACGAGCAGTACTTC.

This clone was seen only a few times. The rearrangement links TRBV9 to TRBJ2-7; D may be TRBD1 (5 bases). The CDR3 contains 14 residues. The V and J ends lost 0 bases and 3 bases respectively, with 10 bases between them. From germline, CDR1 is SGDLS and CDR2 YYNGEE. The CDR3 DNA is TGTGCCAGCAGCGTAGCCGACAGCAACTACGAGCAGTACTTC. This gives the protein CASSVADSNYEQYF.

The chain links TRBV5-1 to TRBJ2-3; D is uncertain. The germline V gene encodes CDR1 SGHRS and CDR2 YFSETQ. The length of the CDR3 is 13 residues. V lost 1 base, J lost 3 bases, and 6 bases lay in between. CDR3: CASSLLETDTQYF. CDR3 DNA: TGCGCCAGCAGCTTGTTGGAGACAGATACGCAGTATTTT.

CDR3 in amino acids: CASQRGLSSGANVLTF. CDR3 nucleotides: TGTGCCAGCCAGAGGGGGTTAAGCTCTGGGGCCAACGTCCTGACTTTC. The chain uses TRBV7-2 and TRBJ2-6, with D perhaps TRBD1 (6 bases). Germline V gene sequence: CDR1 SGHTA, CDR2 FQGNSA. The CDR3 covers 16 residues. Trimming left V 8 bases short and J 0 bases short, with 14 bases between.

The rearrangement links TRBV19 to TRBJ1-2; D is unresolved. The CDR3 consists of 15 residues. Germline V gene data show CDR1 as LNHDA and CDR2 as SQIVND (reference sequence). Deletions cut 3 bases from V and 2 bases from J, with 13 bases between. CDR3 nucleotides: TGTGCCAGTAGTATTATGCACCTATCAAACTATGGCTACACCTTC. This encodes CASSIMHLSNYGYTF.

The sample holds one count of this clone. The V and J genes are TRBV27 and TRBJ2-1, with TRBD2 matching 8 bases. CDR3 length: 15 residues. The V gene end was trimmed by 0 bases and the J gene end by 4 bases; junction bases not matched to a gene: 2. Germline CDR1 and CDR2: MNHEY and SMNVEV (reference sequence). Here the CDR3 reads CASSLSSGNYNEQFF. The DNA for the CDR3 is TGTGCCAGCAGTTTATCTAGCGGGAATTACAATGAGCAGTTCTTC.

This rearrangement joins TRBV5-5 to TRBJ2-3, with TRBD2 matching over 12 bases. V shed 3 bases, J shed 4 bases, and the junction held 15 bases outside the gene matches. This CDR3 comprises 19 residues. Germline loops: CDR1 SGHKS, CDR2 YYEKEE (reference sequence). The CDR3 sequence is CASSSLLSSGRAVPDTQYF. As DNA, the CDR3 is TGTGCCAGCAGCTCATTACTATCTAGCGGGAGGGCCGTCCCAGATACGCAGTATTTT.

The CDR3 spells CASSRDRGFPYEQYF. CDR3 coding DNA: TGTGCCAGTAGTAGGGACAGGGGGTTTCCCTACGAGCAGTACTTC. V gene TRBV19 combines with J gene TRBJ2-7, with TRBD1 matching over 11 bases. The CDR3 has 15 residues. The germline V gene encodes CDR1 LNHDA and CDR2 SQIVND (reference sequence). V shed 4 bases, J shed 2 bases, and the junction held 4 bases outside the gene matches.